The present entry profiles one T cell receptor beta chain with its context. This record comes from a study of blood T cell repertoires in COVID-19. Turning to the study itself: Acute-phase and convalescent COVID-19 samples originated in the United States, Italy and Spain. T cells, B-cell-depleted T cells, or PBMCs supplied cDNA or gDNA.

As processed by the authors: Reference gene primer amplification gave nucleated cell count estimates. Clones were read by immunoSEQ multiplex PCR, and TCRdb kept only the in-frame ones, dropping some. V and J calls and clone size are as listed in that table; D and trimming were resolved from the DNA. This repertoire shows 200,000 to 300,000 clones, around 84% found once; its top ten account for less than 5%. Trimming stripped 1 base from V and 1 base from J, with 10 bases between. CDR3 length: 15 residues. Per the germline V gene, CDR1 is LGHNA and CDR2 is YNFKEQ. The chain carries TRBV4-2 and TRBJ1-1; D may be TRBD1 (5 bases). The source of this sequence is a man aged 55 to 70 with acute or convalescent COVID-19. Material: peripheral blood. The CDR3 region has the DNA TGTGCCAGCAGCCAAGCGGGGGTTTGGAACACTGAAGCTTTCTTT. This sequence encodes CASSQAGVWNTEAFF.